Below, 4 T cell receptor beta chains from the same sample are listed, as sequenced in a study of regulatory T cells in long-lasting Graves disease. According to the study, TCR beta libraries were built with iRepertoire HTBI primers and CDR3-region Arm-PCR. One entry per CDR3 protein results from TCRdb running MiXCR on the multiplex PCR reads. The data show about 430,000 distinct CDR3 sequences, 21% seen once. Time point in this sample: persistent/refractory GD, antithyroid drugs over 5 years with positive TRAb. TCR sequences were obtained from RNA taken from PBMCs. The sequencing used peripheral blood mononuclear cells (PBMCs), collected when the disease was refractory, from a patient treated with antithyroid drugs. All receptors come from a female donor with Graves disease.

The chain couples TRBV5-1 to TRBJ2-1, with 14 nucleotides matching TRBD2. The CDR3 length is 15 residues. Per germline, CDR1 SGHRS and CDR2 YFSETQ. V was clipped by 3 bases and J by 6 bases; unmatched bases: 2. The DNA of the CDR3 is TGCGCCAGCAGCTGGACTAGCGGGAGGACCAATGAGCAGTTCTTC. Its translation is CASSWTSGRTNEQFF.

This clonotype was recorded a few times. This chain uses TRBV19 with TRBJ1-1, with 7 bases aligning to TRBD1. CDR3 length equals 14 residues. From germline, CDR1 is LNHDA and CDR2 SQIVND (reference sequence). The ends lost 7 bases at V and 9 bases at J; junction bases unmatched: 14. CDR3 region: CASKPDRWTIKAFF. The CDR3, as DNA: TGTGCCAGTAAGCCGGACAGGTGGACGATTAAAGCTTTCTTT.

The chain combines TRBV30 with TRBJ2-7; 7 nucleotides agree with TRBD1. The CDR3 has 13 residues. Germline V lookup: CDR1 GTSNPN, CDR2 SVGIG (reference sequence). V shed 5 bases and J 3 bases; nucleotides not matched to a gene: 7. This chain's CDR3 is CAWGGQLFYEQYF. CDR3 nucleotides: TGTGCCTGGGGGGGACAGTTATTCTACGAGCAGTACTTC.

This clonotype was counted many times. This chain uses TRBV10-3 with TRBJ2-7; D possibly corresponds to TRBD2 (5 bases). This CDR3 spans 15 amino acids. The germline V and J ends were trimmed by 0 bases and 2 bases, with 11 bases remaining between them. Germline V lookup: CDR1 ENHRY, CDR2 SYGVKD. The CDR3: CAISESRGPPYEQYF. DNA of the CDR3: TGTGCCATCAGTGAGTCGCGCGGGCCTCCCTACGAGCAGTACTTC.